Included here is one T cell receptor (beta chain) sequence, with context. The data were produced by immunoSEQ multiplex PCR, yet TCRdb's version contains in-frame clones alone and is incomplete. Altogether about 150,000 clones are present, more than 75% being singletons, with the ten largest covering 7% to 7.5%. This sample is drawn from a study of blood T cell repertoires in COVID-19. V shed 5 bases, J shed 5 bases, and the junction held 5 bases outside the gene matches. Germline CDR1 and CDR2: PRHDT and FYEKMQ (reference sequence). The CDR3 has 13 residues. Participant age was roughly 18 to 90 years, and participants resided in 20 to 30 US areas. Cohorts were assigned according to the clinical history that participants reported.

Sequencing was carried out using PBMCs or T cells enriched from blood (not recorded which). The chain couples TRBV13 to TRBJ1-2; 7 bases map to TRBD1. The TCR originated in a woman between 45 and 65 years old who had recovered from COVID-19. In DNA, the CDR3 is TGTGCCAGCAGCATAGTGACAGGGTATGGCTACACCTTC. Translated: CASSIVTGYGYTF. Looking up the rest from reference TRBV13 and TRBJ1-2 gives the full variable domain: AAGVIQSPRHLIKEKRETATLKCYPIPRHDTVYWYQQGPGQDPQFLISFYEKMQSDKGSIPDRFSAQQFSDYHSELNMSSLELGDSALYFCASSIVTGYGYTFGSGTRLTVV.